The source of this T cell receptor (beta chain) is a study of Tregs in tolerant kidney transplant recipients. Unstimulated Tregs (CD4+CD25+CD127-) and CD4+CD25- non-Tregs were sorted from PBMCs. Study-wide points: Biological reproducibility was not directly addressed, but technical replication error appeared minimal. Tregs expanded with activated donor B cells seemed most donor-specific. Findings come from small patient numbers and require larger validation.

This table comes from immunoSEQ multiplex PCR, and its TCRdb copy is limited to in-frame clones, with some not included. The sample yields roughly 250,000 clones, about 80% seen once. This CDR3 contains 15 residues. Between the trimmed V and J ends, which lost 6 bases and 2 bases, there was a span of 17 bases. Germline-derived CDR1 and CDR2 are LNHDA and SQIVND (reference sequence). As to this clone: Its cognate antigen is unknown.

The clonotype originates from a human donor in good health. This chain links TRBV19 with TRBJ2-7; D is possibly TRBD1 or TRBD2 (5 bases each). Sequencing was carried out using CD4+ T cells from blood. CDR3 amino acids: CASSRGTPGPYEQYF. The CDR3 nucleotides are TGTGCCAGTAGCCGTGGGACCCCTGGCCCCTACGAGCAGTACTTC.